Listed below are T cell receptor beta chains from one sample, sequenced in a study of cytomegalovirus exposure and HLA in healthy donors. Some clones are missing from TCRdb's copy, which holds only in-frame ones; the method was immunoSEQ multiplex PCR. The sample includes some 150,000 clones, 76% of them seen just once. Sequencing was carried out using PBMCs. All receptors come from a female donor in good health and CMV-seronegative. Each CDR3 is given with its conserved first and last residue. Fields, in order: J gene, V gene, clone size, CDR3 protein. Clone size is shown for a subset of rows, as once, few, many or a class of expanded clone.

TRBJ2-7,TRBV6-5,few,CASSTGGRYEQYF
TRBJ1-4,TRBV19,.,CASTMRSPTTNEKLFF
TRBJ1-1,TRBV2,.,CASSRATRTEAFF
TRBJ2-5,TRBV19,.,CASSIWTGGGSETQYF
TRBJ1-2,TRBV5-6,.,CASSQTGDYGYTF
TRBJ2-1,TRBV9,.,CASSVVPREAGGEQFF
TRBJ1-1,TRBV7-9,.,CASSLGQLNTEAFF
TRBJ1-1,TRBV30,.,CAWASGQVTEAFF
TRBJ1-1,TRBV6-6,few,CASSYGGGTEAFF
TRBJ2-5,TRBV5-4,once,CASSLARREETQYF
TRBJ1-6,TRBV27,.,CASRAGGMTLHF
TRBJ2-1,TRBV27,.,CASNPRDSSYNEQFF
TRBJ1-5,TRBV19,few,CASTIGGRQPQHF
TRBJ1-5,TRBV6-1,few,CASSGSGQGINQPQHF
TRBJ2-3,TRBV7-9,.,CATELAGSDTQYF
TRBJ2-1,TRBV1,once,CTTRNYEQFF
TRBJ1-5,TRBV18,.,CASSPASNQPQHF
TRBJ2-7,TRBV6-4,.,CASSGEIPPEQYF
TRBJ1-1,TRBV6-5,.,CASSWSTGLNTEAFF
TRBJ2-1,TRBV18,.,CASSPPLSGAEQFF
TRBJ2-3,TRBV7-9,.,CASSFWVGETDTQYF
TRBJ1-2,TRBV6-5,.,CASGQGARGYTF
TRBJ1-5,TRBV19,.,CASSAHGTRQNQPQHF
TRBJ2-3,TRBV5-1,.,CASSLETGLAGSTDTQYF
TRBJ1-4,TRBV18,.,CASSSIVDEKLFF
TRBJ1-4,TRBV9,.,CASSEGDRGFEKLFF
TRBJ2-7,TRBV29-1,once,CSVAGERTYEQYF
TRBJ2-2,TRBV7-9,.,CASSLQGGDTGELFF
TRBJ1-4,TRBV2,.,CASWGQGLINEKLFF
TRBJ1-1,TRBV28,.,CASSLHGGADLGTEAFF
TRBJ2-5,TRBV10-1,few,CASSERGIRETQYF
TRBJ1-1,TRBV28,.,CASSRAGDGTEAFF
TRBJ2-4,TRBV5-1,.,CASSWGERDIQYF
TRBJ2-7,TRBV5-6,.,CASSNRNRDSYEQYF
.,TRBV29-1,.,CSVERVENEQYF
TRBJ2-5,TRBV7-3,.,CASSSTRGPQETQYF
TRBJ2-3,TRBV5-1,.,CASSQLHGTDTQYF
TRBJ1-1,TRBV25-1,.,CASSGQANTEAFF
TRBJ2-7,TRBV5-1,.,CASSLAVGQGLREQYF
TRBJ2-1,TRBV7-6,.,CASSLGHNEQFF
TRBJ1-1,TRBV5-1,.,CASSHFFGESGTEAFF
TRBJ2-2,TRBV11-3,.,CASSLSSGLYTGELFF
TRBJ2-3,TRBV11-2,.,CASSLDRLGDTQYF